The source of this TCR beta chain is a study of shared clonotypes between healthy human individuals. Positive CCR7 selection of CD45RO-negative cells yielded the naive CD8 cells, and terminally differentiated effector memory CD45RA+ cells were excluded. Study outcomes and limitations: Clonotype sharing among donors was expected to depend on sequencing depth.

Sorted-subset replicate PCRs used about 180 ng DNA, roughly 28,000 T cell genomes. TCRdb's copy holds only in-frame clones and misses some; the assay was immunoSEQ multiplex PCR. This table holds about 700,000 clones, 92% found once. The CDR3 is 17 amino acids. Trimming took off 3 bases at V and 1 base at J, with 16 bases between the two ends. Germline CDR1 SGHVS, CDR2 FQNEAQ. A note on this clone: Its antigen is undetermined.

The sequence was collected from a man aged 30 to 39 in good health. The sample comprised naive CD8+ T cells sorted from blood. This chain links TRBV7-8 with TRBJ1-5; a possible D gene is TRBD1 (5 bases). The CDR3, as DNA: TGTGCCAGCAGCTTCCATTCCGACGGGGGGAGCAATCAGCCCCAGCATTTT. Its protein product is CASSFHSDGGSNQPQHF.